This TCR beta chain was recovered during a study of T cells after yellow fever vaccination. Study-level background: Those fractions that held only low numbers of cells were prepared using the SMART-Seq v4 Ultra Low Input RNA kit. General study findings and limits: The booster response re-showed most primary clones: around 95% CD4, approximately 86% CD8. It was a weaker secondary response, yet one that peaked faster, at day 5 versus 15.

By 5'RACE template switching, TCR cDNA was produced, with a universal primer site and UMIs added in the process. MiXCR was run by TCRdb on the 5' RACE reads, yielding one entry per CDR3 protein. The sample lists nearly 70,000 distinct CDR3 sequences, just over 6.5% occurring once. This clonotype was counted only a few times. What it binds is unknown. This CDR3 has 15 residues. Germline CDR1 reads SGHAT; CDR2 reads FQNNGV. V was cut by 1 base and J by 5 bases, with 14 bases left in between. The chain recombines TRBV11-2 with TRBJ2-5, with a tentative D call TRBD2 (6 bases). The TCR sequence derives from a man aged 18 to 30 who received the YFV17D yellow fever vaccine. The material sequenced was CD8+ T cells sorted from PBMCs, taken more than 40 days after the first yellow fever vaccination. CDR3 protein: CASSLGSTSFETQYF. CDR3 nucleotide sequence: TGTGCCAGCAGCTTAGGATCCACTAGCTTTGAGACCCAGTACTTC.